The 3 T cell receptor beta chains given below trace back to one sample, sequenced in a study of blood T cell repertoires in COVID-19. TCRdb's table, derived via immunoSEQ multiplex PCR, lists solely in-frame clones and lacks some. Among about 160,000 clones, about four fifths were seen once, and the ten largest hold approximately 3%. The sequencing input was PBMCs or T cells enriched from blood (not recorded which). These receptors came from a woman aged 60 to 75 who had recovered from COVID-19.

This clone is a singleton in its sample. CDR3 nucleotide sequence: TGTGCCAGCAGCTTGGAATCGGCGGATAATTCACCCCTCCACTTT. Encoded protein: CASSLESADNSPLHF. This chain connects TRBV5-4 to TRBJ1-6; D unresolved. Looked up from germline, CDR1 is SGHNT and CDR2 is YYREEE (reference sequence). The V and J ends lost 0 bases and 5 bases respectively, with 9 bases between them. CDR3 length: 15 amino acids.

The chain joins TRBV3-1 (or the pseudogene TRBV3-2) to TRBJ2-1; 11 bases are a match to TRBD2. The length of the CDR3 is 18 residues. The V gene end was trimmed by 1 base and the J gene end by 3 bases; junction bases not matched to a gene: 8. Germline values: CDR1 LGHDT, CDR2 YNNKEL (reference sequence). DNA of the CDR3: TGTGCCAGCAGCCAAGCCCTACTAGCGGGGGAGTACTACAATGAGCAGTTCTTC. Its translation: CASSQALLAGEYYNEQFF.

There are a few counts of this clone. The chain couples TRBV5-8 to TRBJ2-2; 9 bases match TRBD1. Germline V gives CDR1 SGHTS, CDR2 YDEGEE. V dropped 4 bases and J dropped 6; count of bases not matched to a gene: 7. The CDR3 totals 15 residues. The CDR3 loop is CASSGGTGQAGELFF. CDR3 nucleotides: TGTGCCAGCAGCGGAGGGACAGGGCAGGCCGGGGAGCTGTTTTTT. The variable domain in full, completed from reference TRBV5-8 and TRBJ2-2, reads EAGVTQSPTHLIKTRGQQATLRCSPISGHTSVYWYQQALGLGLQFLLWYDEGEERNRGNFPPRFSGRQFPNYSSELNVNALELEDSALYLCASSGGTGQAGELFFGEGSRLTVL.